This T cell receptor (beta chain) was captured in a study of control samples from healthy donors and cancer patients. The germline CDR1 and CDR2 sequences are LNHDA and SQIVND (reference sequence). The CDR3 runs to 13 residues. Trimming removed 7 bases from V and 7 bases from J; junction bases left unmatched: 9. The table came from immunoSEQ multiplex PCR; TCRdb's copy has only in-frame clones and leaves some out. The sample has 110,000 to 150,000 clones, 89% seen once; the top ten hold around 4.6%. J is TRBJ1-2 and V is TRBV19, with 7 bases aligning to TRBD1. This clonotype originated in a man younger than 40 in good health. What was sequenced was blood. DNA for the CDR3: TGTGCCAGTATCGATACAGGGGATGCTGGCTACACCTTC. This gives the protein CASIDTGDAGYTF.